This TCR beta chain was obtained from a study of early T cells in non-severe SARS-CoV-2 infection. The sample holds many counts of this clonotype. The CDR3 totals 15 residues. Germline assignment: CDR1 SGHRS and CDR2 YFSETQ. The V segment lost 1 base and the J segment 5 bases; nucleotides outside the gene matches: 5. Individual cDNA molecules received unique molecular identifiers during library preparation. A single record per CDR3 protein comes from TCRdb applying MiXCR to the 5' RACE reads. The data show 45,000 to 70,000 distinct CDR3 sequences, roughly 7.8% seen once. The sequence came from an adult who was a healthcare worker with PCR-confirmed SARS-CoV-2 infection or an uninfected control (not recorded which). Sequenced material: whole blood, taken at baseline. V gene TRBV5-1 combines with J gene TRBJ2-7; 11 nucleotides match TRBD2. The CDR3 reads CASSLQLAGANEQYF. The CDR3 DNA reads TGCGCCAGCAGCTTGCAACTAGCGGGAGCCAACGAGCAGTACTTC.